The clone carrying this T cell receptor beta chain has at least ten counts. What it binds is unknown. The data derive from a study of tumor-infiltrating lymphocytes in primary liver carcinoma. About the study: Tumors were staged T1-T3 N0M0 and measured about 4 to 11 cm across.

TCR beta cDNA was made from 400 to 500 ng total RNA with a constant-region primer. Construction of TCR beta libraries relied on three successive nested multiplex PCR rounds employing slightly modified ARM-PCR. Each of the first two PCR rounds ran approximately 10 cycles with TRBV1-TRBV30 forward and C-beta reverse primers. TCRdb analysed the multiplex PCR reads with MiXCR anew, one entry per CDR3 protein. The sample yields roughly 24,000 distinct CDR3 sequences, approximately 77% seen once. Overall study findings and caveats: Tumors reached a significantly greater top-250-clone fraction than blood did (p = 0.039).

This CDR3 contains 16 residues. Trimming took 1 base from V and 8 from J, leaving 18 bases between them. Germline V gene sequence: CDR1 SGHAT, CDR2 FQDESV (reference sequence). Unsorted bulk tissue of roughly 20-31 mg yielded co-extracted RNA and DNA. Sample: liver tumor tissue from sampling region 5. Subset specified: tumor region T5, tumor centre. The TCR comes from a woman in her thirties with primary liver carcinoma and hepatitis B virus infection. This rearrangement joins TRBV11-1 to TRBJ2-1, with D possibly TRBD2 on 6 matching bases. The CDR3 reads CASSLGLGLPTHEQFF. DNA of the CDR3: TGTGCCAGCAGCTTAGGCCTGGGACTTCCTACGCATGAGCAGTTCTTC.